This passage covers 13 T cell receptor beta chains from one sample sequenced in a study of blood T cell repertoires in COVID-19. Some clones are missing from TCRdb's copy, which holds only in-frame ones; the method was immunoSEQ multiplex PCR. Of around 200,000 clones listed, around 80% are singletons. Sequencing was carried out using peripheral blood. The origin of the receptors is a man aged 35-49 years with active or convalescent COVID-19.

This clone was observed a single time. This chain uses TRBV29-1 with TRBJ2-7, with 7 bases identical to TRBD1. CDR3 length equals 13 residues. Germline loops: CDR1 SQVTM, CDR2 ANQGSEA. V trimming: 5 bases; J trimming: 0 bases; junction bases outside the gene matches: 4. In DNA form, the CDR3 reads TGCAGCGTTTGGACAGGAACCTCCTACGAGCAGTACTTC. It translates to CSVWTGTSYEQYF.

The chain links TRBV25-1 to TRBJ1-2; D is undetermined. The CDR3 sequence is 12 residues long. The germline V gene has CDR1 MGHDK and CDR2 SYGVNS. V lost 5 bases and J 4 bases, leaving 8 bases between the germline ends. CDR3 in amino acids: CASSMEAYGYTF. The CDR3 coding sequence is TGTGCCAGCAGTATGGAGGCCTATGGCTACACCTTC.

CDR3 sequence: CASSEVWGHETQYF. The CDR3 DNA is TGTGCCAGCAGTGAAGTGTGGGGGCACGAGACCCAGTACTTC. V is TRBV2 and J is TRBJ2-5, with D maybe TRBD1 (6 bases). The CDR3 is made up of 14 amino acids. Germline V gene data show CDR1 as SNHLY and CDR2 as FYNNEI. V was clipped by 1 base and J by 5 bases, with 11 bases between them.

In regard to this clone: The sample has other DNA sequences that encode this CDR3 too. V is TRBV9 and J is TRBJ1-1, with D uncertain. The length of the CDR3 is 14 residues. V gave up 2 bases and J gave up 0 bases, with 8 bases separating them. Looked up from germline, CDR1 is SGDLS and CDR2 is YYNGEE. The CDR3 sequence: CASSVGQLNTEAFF. CDR3 coding DNA: TGTGCCAGCAGCGTGGGCCAGCTGAACACTGAAGCTTTCTTT.

This clone was seen a few times. V gene TRBV27 combines with J gene TRBJ1-5; the match to TRBD1 covers 7 bases. This CDR3 is built from 16 residues. From germline, CDR1 is MNHEY and CDR2 SMNVEV (reference sequence). The ends lost 3 bases at V and 5 bases at J; junction bases unmatched: 10. CDR3: CASSFGTAKRDQPQHF. In DNA, the CDR3 is TGTGCCAGCAGTTTCGGGACAGCTAAGCGGGATCAGCCCCAGCATTTT.

This clone was counted a single time. The chain uses TRBV6-2 or TRBV6-3 and TRBJ2-7; TRBD1 might be the D (6 bases). The ends were cut back, 2 bases at V and 5 bases at J, with 19 bases in the middle. Germline CDR1 MNHEY, CDR2 SVGEGT. CDR3 size: 16 residues. The chain's CDR3 is CASSYDGWVDSHEQYF. CDR3 sequence (DNA): TGTGCCAGCAGTTACGACGGATGGGTGGACAGCCACGAGCAGTACTTC.

The CDR3 DNA is TGTGCCAGTAGTACACTAGCGGGAGGTACAGATACGCAGTATTTT. It encodes CASSTLAGGTDTQYF. The rearrangement joins TRBV19 to TRBJ2-3, with 12 bases lining up with TRBD2. Germline V gene lookup returns CDR1 LNHDA and CDR2 SQIVND (reference sequence). The CDR3 covers 15 residues. After removal of 4 bases from V and 3 bases from J, the junction contained 2 bases not matched to a gene.

This chain joins TRBV9 and TRBJ2-3; no firm D call. Germline V gene sequence: CDR1 SGDLS, CDR2 YYNGEE. V gave up 4 bases and J gave up 0 bases, with 12 bases separating them. This CDR3 comprises 15 residues. CDR3 sequence reads: CASSFSSLSTDTQYF. Written as DNA, the CDR3 is TGTGCCAGCAGCTTTAGTTCGCTAAGCACAGATACGCAGTATTTT. The full variable domain, rest sourced from reference TRBV9 and TRBJ2-3, is DSGVTQTPKHLITATGQRVTLRCSPRSGDLSVYWYQQSLDQGLQFLIQYYNGEERAKGNILERFSAQQFPDLHSELNLSSLELGDSALYFCASSFSSLSTDTQYFGPGTRLTVL.

The chain links TRBV20-1 to TRBJ2-7; D is possibly TRBD2 (5 bases). In germline, CDR1 is DFQATT, CDR2 SNEGSKA (reference sequence). Trimming stripped 3 bases from V and 4 bases from J, with 22 bases between. This CDR3 has 16 amino acids. The CDR3 sequence: CSASTPVWERRYEQYF. CDR3 in DNA: TGCAGTGCTAGTACCCCCGTATGGGAGCGCCGATACGAGCAGTACTTC.

The sample holds one count of this clone. The chain is built from TRBV7-2 and TRBJ2-5, with D tentatively TRBD2 (6 bases). This CDR3 is 13 amino acids long. V was trimmed by 5 bases and J by 7 bases, leaving 14 bases between them. The germline V gene has CDR1 SGHTA and CDR2 FQGNSA. The CDR3 spells CASSPRGKVTQYF. DNA for the CDR3: TGTGCCAGCAGCCCTCGGGGGAAGGTGACCCAGTACTTC.

This clone was recorded only once. The rearrangement uses TRBV24-1 and TRBJ2-3; 7 bases line up with TRBD2. Per the germline V gene, CDR1 is KGHDR and CDR2 is SFDVKD. The trim removed 7 bases at V and 4 bases at J, leaving 7 bases unmatched. The CDR3 totals 14 residues. CDR3 in amino acids: CATSDWGGSDTQYF. The CDR3 DNA is TGTGCCACCAGCGACTGGGGGGGATCAGATACGCAGTATTTT.

The CDR3 DNA is TGTGCCTGGAGTGTATGGGACAGATTGAACACTGAAGCTTTCTTT. Its protein product is CAWSVWDRLNTEAFF. The V gene is TRBV30, the J gene TRBJ1-1; TRBD1 agrees at 7 bases. With 0 bases clipped from V and 0 bases from J, the junction kept 4 bases outside the gene matches. Germline values: CDR1 GTSNPN, CDR2 SVGIG (reference sequence). This CDR3 is built from 15 residues.

V gene TRBV19 combines with J gene TRBJ1-2, with 8 nucleotides matching TRBD1. The CDR3 contains 14 residues. Losses at the gene ends were 5 bases for V and 8 bases for J; bases not matched to a gene: 10. In germline, CDR1 is LNHDA, CDR2 SQIVND (reference sequence). The CDR3 loop reads CASSPRTGTGGYTF. The DNA of the CDR3 is TGTGCCAGTAGTCCTCGGACAGGGACGGGCGGCTACACCTTC.